Listed here are 4 T cell receptor beta chains from one sample, sequenced in a study of blood T cell repertoires in COVID-19. The method was immunoSEQ multiplex PCR; TCRdb's version includes in-frame clones alone and lacks a portion of them. The sample contains approximately 280,000 clones, about 89% of which appear only once. The sequenced material came from peripheral blood. The receptors originated from an older woman with acute or convalescent COVID-19.

This clone turned up a few times. The J gene is TRBJ1-2, the V gene TRBV6-5, with 8 bases that match TRBD1. The CDR3 is 13 residues long. The V gene's germline CDR1 is MNHEY and CDR2 SVGAGI. With 6 bases clipped from V and 7 bases from J, the junction kept 7 bases outside the gene matches. CDR3 sequence: CASRGTGGGGYTF. The CDR3 DNA reads TGTGCCAGCAGGGGTACAGGGGGAGGTGGCTACACCTTC.

In DNA, the CDR3 is TGTGCCAGCAGTCGACGGGACAGGGGGCTATACGAGCAGTACTTC. Residues: CASSRRDRGLYEQYF. The chain recombines TRBV6-2 or TRBV6-3 with TRBJ2-7; the match to TRBD1 covers 12 bases. CDR1 and CDR2 from the germline V gene are MNHEY and SVGEGT. Unmatched junction bases numbered 6, after V lost 5 bases and J lost 4 bases. This CDR3 has 15 amino acids.

This chain joins TRBV7-6 and TRBJ2-2; the D is unclear. The CDR3 has 14 residues. Germline values: CDR1 SGHVS, CDR2 FNYEAQ. The V end lost 0 bases, the J end lost 6 bases, and 8 bases lay between the germline ends. CDR3 residues: CASSLAPGSGELFF. The DNA for the CDR3 is TGTGCCAGCAGCTTAGCCCCGGGTTCCGGGGAGCTGTTTTTT.

CDR3: CASSVLYGYTF. In DNA form, the CDR3 reads TGTGCCAGTAGTGTTCTCTATGGCTACACCTTC. The J gene is TRBJ1-2, the V gene TRBV19; no clear D. Per the germline V gene, CDR1 is LNHDA and CDR2 is SQIVND (reference sequence). This CDR3 contains 11 residues. The V gene lost 5 bases and the J gene lost 4 bases, with 5 bases spanning the gap.